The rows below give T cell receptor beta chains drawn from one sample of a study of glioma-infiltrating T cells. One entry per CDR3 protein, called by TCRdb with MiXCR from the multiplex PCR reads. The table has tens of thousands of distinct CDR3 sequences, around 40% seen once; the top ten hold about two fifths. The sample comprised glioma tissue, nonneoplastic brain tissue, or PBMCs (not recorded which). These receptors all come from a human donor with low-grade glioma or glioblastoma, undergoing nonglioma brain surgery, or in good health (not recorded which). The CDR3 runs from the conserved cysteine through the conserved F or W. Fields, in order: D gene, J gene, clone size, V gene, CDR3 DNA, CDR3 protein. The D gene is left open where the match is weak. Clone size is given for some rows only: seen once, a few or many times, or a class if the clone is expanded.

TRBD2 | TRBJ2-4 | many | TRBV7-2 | TGTGCCAGCAGCCGGACTAGAGCTGTCAAAAACATTCAGTACTTC | CASSRTRAVKNIQYF
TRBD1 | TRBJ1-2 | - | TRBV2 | TGTGCCAGCAACAGGGGTGGGCAGTCCTACACCTTC | CASNRGGQSYTF
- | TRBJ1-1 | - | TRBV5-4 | TGTGCCAGCATCTTGGGGGGACTTAGGGGTGAGACTGAAGCTTTCTTT | CASILGGLRGETEAFF
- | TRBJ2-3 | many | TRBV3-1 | TGTGCCAGCGGGATCAGACAGGCGACTCATACGCAGTATTTT | CASGIRQATHTQYF
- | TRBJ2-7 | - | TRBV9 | TGTGCCAGCAGCGTAGAAGGGACCTCCCTTTACGAGCAGTACTTC | CASSVEGTSLYEQYF
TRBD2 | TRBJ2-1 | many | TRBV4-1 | TGCGCCAGCAGCCAAAGGGGAAGCGGGAGGAACAATGAGCAGTTCTTC | CASSQRGSGRNNEQFF
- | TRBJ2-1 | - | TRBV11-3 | TGTGCCAGCAGCTTAAGTCAGAATGAGCAGTTCTTC | CASSLSQNEQFF
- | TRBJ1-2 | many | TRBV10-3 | TGTGCCATCACCACGGCCAGGTCCGATGGCTACACCTTC | CAITTARSDGYTF
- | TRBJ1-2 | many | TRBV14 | TGTGCCAGCAGCCAAGGATCAGGCGATTATGGCTACACCTTC | CASSQGSGDYGYTF
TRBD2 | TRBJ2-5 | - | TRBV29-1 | TGCAGCGTTGAAGGGGCGAGCGGGGGGAGACCAGAGACCCAGTACTTC | CSVEGASGGRPETQYF
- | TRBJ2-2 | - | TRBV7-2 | TGTGCCAGCAACGTTTATTCCCAGGGGCGAGGCACCAGGGAGCTGTTTTTT | CASNVYSQGRGTRELFF
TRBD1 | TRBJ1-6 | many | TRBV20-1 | TGCAGTGCTGGGACAGGGTTGAATTCACCCCTCCACTTT | CSAGTGLNSPLHF
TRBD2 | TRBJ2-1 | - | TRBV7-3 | TGTGCCAGCAGCTTGGGGGGGACTAGTTACGAGACCCAGTTCTTC | CASSLGGTSYETQFF
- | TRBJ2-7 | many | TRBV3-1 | TGTGCCAGCAGCCAGACGCCTGGGGGCGAGCAGTACTTC | CASSQTPGGEQYF
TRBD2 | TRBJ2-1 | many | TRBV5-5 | TGTGCCAGCAGTATGGTACTAGCGGGATATAATGAGCAGTTCTTC | CASSMVLAGYNEQFF
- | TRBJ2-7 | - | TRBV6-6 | TGTGCCAGTAGTCCCACCCACGAGCAGTACTTC | CASSPTHEQYF
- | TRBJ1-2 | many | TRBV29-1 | TGCAGCGTCGTTACATTAAACTATGGCTACACCTTC | CSVVTLNYGYTF
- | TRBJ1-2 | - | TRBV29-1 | TGCAGCGTTGAAGATCACACATCCTATGGCTACACCTTC | CSVEDHTSYGYTF
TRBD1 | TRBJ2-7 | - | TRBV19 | TGTGCCAGTAGTATGACCGGGACAGGGTTAAACGAGCAGTACTTC | CASSMTGTGLNEQYF
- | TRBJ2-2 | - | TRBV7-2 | TGTGCCAGCAGCTTAGAAGCGGTGAACACCGGGGAGCTGTTTTTT | CASSLEAVNTGELFF
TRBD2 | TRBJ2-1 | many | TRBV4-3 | TGCGCCAGCAGCCAGGCCTATCCGGGAGGGCTATACAATGAGCAGTTCTTC | CASSQAYPGGLYNEQFF
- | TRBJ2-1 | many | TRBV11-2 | TGTGCCAGCAGCTTAAGCGATGAGCAGTTCTTC | CASSLSDEQFF
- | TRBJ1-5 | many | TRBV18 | TGTGCCAGCTCACCAAGCCAGGGAAACAATCAGCCCCAGCATTTT | CASSPSQGNNQPQHF
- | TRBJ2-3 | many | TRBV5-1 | TGCGCCAGCAGAAGAAACCAGGGACGCACAGATACGCAGTATTTT | CASRRNQGRTDTQYF
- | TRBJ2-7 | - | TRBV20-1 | TGCAGTGCGGCTTGGGGGCGTAATTCAACCCTCCACTTC | CSAAWGRNSTLHF
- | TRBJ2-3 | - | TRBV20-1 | TGCAGTGTTAGAGATCACCCAGCGGGCTACGAGCAGTATTTT | CSVRDHPAGYEQYF
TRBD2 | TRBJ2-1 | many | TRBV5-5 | TGTGCCAGCAGGTGGACTAGCGGGGGGGCAGATGAGCAGTTCTTC | CASRWTSGGADEQFF
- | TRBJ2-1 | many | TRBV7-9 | TGTGCCAGCAGCTTAGGAGGCGGGGCTGAGCAGTTCTTC | CASSLGGGAEQFF
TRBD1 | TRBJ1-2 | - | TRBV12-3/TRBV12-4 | TGTGCCAGCGGAACGACTGGACAGGGTGCTGCCTACACCTTC | CASGTTGQGAAYTF
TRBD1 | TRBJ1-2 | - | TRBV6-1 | TGTGCCAGCAGCCAGAGCGGGACAGCCATGGGCCACACCTTC | CASSQSGTAMGHTF
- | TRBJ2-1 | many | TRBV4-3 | TGCGCCAGCAGCCAAGAGAGGGCTCCGCCCTACAATGAGCAGTTCTTC | CASSQERAPPYNEQFF
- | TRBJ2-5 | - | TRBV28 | TGTGCCTGCAGTGGGGAAAGAGAAGGGGAGACCCAGTACTTC | CACSGEREGETQYF
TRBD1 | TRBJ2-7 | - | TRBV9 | TGTGCCAGCAGCGTAGGCGGGACAGGGGGCCTCCACGAGCAGTACTTC | CASSVGGTGGLHEQYF